This is a list of T cell receptor beta chains from one sample in a study of shared clonotypes between healthy human individuals. Clones were read by immunoSEQ multiplex PCR, and TCRdb kept only the in-frame ones, dropping some. The sample contains about 460,000 clones, more than 70% of which appear only once. Sample: PBMCs. The origin of the receptors is a woman aged 40 to 50 in good health. Some clones in this sample may be carry-over from other donors' samples. Each CDR3 is given with its conserved first and last residue. Fields, in order: V gene, clone size, J gene, D gene, CDR3 protein, CDR3 DNA. The D gene is left open where the match is weak. A clone size is listed for some rows: how often the clone was seen (once, few, many), or a class if it is expanded.

v_gene: TRBV19
abundance: few
j_gene: TRBJ1-5
d_gene: -
CDR3aa: CASSQGGNQPQHF
CDR3nt: TGTGCCAGCTCACAGGGAGGCAATCAGCCCCAGCATTTT

v_gene: TRBV30
abundance: -
j_gene: TRBJ2-7
d_gene: TRBD1
CDR3aa: CAWNNRGFYEQYF
CDR3nt: TGTGCCTGGAACAACAGGGGGTTTTACGAGCAGTACTTC

v_gene: TRBV5-1
abundance: -
j_gene: TRBJ2-5
d_gene: TRBD2
CDR3aa: CASSLILAGGLQETQYF
CDR3nt: TGCGCCAGCAGCCTAATACTAGCGGGAGGGCTCCAAGAGACCCAGTACTTC

v_gene: TRBV2
abundance: -
j_gene: TRBJ1-1
d_gene: -
CDR3aa: CASRVESNTEAFF
CDR3nt: TGTGCCAGCAGAGTGGAATCAAACACTGAAGCTTTCTTT

v_gene: TRBV11-3
abundance: -
j_gene: TRBJ2-5
d_gene: -
CDR3aa: CASSLRGNQETQYF
CDR3nt: TGTGCCAGCAGTTTGAGGGGAAACCAAGAGACCCAGTACTTC

v_gene: TRBV20-1
abundance: -
j_gene: TRBJ2-7
d_gene: -
CDR3aa: CSATPGYEQYF
CDR3nt: TGCAGTGCCACCCCCGGTTACGAGCAGTACTTC

v_gene: TRBV7-9
abundance: -
j_gene: TRBJ2-2
d_gene: -
CDR3aa: CASIWDTGELFF
CDR3nt: TGTGCCAGCATCTGGGACACCGGGGAGCTGTTTTTT

v_gene: TRBV27
abundance: few
j_gene: TRBJ2-7
d_gene: -
CDR3aa: CASSALGIYEQYF
CDR3nt: TGTGCCAGCAGTGCCCTCGGGATCTACGAGCAGTACTTC

v_gene: TRBV5-4
abundance: -
j_gene: TRBJ2-2
d_gene: TRBD2
CDR3aa: CASSPGLAGTGELFF
CDR3nt: TGTGCCAGCAGCCCTGGACTAGCGGGCACCGGGGAGCTGTTTTTT

v_gene: TRBV21-1
abundance: -
j_gene: TRBJ2-7
d_gene: -
CDR3aa: CASTLGQGAGEQYF
CDR3nt: TGTGCCAGCACCTTGGGACAGGGGGCTGGGGAGCAGTACTTC

v_gene: TRBV6-1
abundance: few
j_gene: TRBJ1-2
d_gene: -
CDR3aa: CASHGMVGGYTF
CDR3nt: TGTGCCAGCCATGGGATGGTAGGAGGCTACACCTTC

v_gene: TRBV6-5
abundance: -
j_gene: TRBJ2-5
d_gene: -
CDR3aa: CASTPPGTGETQYF
CDR3nt: TGTGCCAGCACCCCACCGGGGACGGGAGAGACCCAGTACTTC

v_gene: TRBV27
abundance: -
j_gene: TRBJ2-7
d_gene: TRBD1
CDR3aa: CASRKPLSGQGIYEQYF
CDR3nt: TGTGCCAGCAGAAAACCCCTCTCGGGACAGGGTATCTACGAGCAGTACTTC

v_gene: TRBV19
abundance: -
j_gene: TRBJ1-2
d_gene: -
CDR3aa: CASSIENSYGYTF
CDR3nt: TGTGCCAGTAGTATCGAAAATTCCTATGGCTACACCTTC

v_gene: TRBV2
abundance: many
j_gene: TRBJ2-2
d_gene: TRBD2
CDR3aa: CASTSGTGELFF
CDR3nt: TGTGCCAGCACTAGCGGCACCGGGGAGCTGTTTTTT

v_gene: TRBV7-2
abundance: -
j_gene: TRBJ2-1
d_gene: TRBD2
CDR3aa: CASSLTTLSGRAYNEQFF
CDR3nt: TGTGCCAGCAGCTTAACCACCCTTAGCGGGAGGGCCTACAATGAGCAGTTCTTC

v_gene: TRBV10-2
abundance: -
j_gene: TRBJ2-7
d_gene: TRBD1
CDR3aa: CASSPTGAIYEQYF
CDR3nt: TGCGCCAGCAGCCCGACAGGGGCGATCTACGAGCAGTACTTC

v_gene: TRBV4-2
abundance: -
j_gene: TRBJ2-7
d_gene: TRBD2
CDR3aa: CASSQLTSGRPPYEQYF
CDR3nt: TGTGCCAGCAGCCAATTGACTAGCGGGAGGCCCCCTTACGAGCAGTACTTC

v_gene: TRBV7-2
abundance: -
j_gene: TRBJ2-4
d_gene: TRBD1
CDR3aa: CASSISWTGTKNIQYF
CDR3nt: TGTGCCAGCAGCATATCCTGGACAGGGACCAAAAACATTCAGTACTTC

v_gene: TRBV6-1
abundance: -
j_gene: TRBJ1-2
d_gene: -
CDR3aa: CASSEDGSYGYTF
CDR3nt: TGTGCCAGCAGTGAAGATGGATCGTATGGCTACACCTTC

v_gene: TRBV6-5
abundance: -
j_gene: TRBJ1-1
d_gene: -
CDR3aa: CASSYTDTGDTEAFF
CDR3nt: TGTGCCAGCAGTTACACCGACACCGGGGACACTGAAGCTTTCTTT

v_gene: TRBV29-1
abundance: -
j_gene: TRBJ1-1
d_gene: TRBD1
CDR3aa: CSVRDRGTEAFF
CDR3nt: TGCAGCGTGAGGGACAGGGGCACTGAAGCTTTCTTT

v_gene: TRBV6-6
abundance: -
j_gene: TRBJ1-1
d_gene: TRBD1
CDR3aa: CASSLGTGEVEAFF
CDR3nt: TGTGCCAGCAGTTTGGGGACAGGGGAAGTTGAAGCTTTCTTT

v_gene: TRBV11-2
abundance: many
j_gene: TRBJ2-7
d_gene: TRBD2
CDR3aa: CASSLGGRSYEQYF
CDR3nt: TGTGCCAGCAGCTTAGGCGGGAGAAGCTACGAGCAGTACTTC

v_gene: TRBV28
abundance: -
j_gene: TRBJ2-6
d_gene: -
CDR3aa: CASSSLALGANVLTF
CDR3nt: TGTGCCAGCAGTTCACTGGCTTTGGGGGCCAACGTCCTGACTTTC

v_gene: TRBV9
abundance: -
j_gene: TRBJ1-2
d_gene: -
CDR3aa: CASSVDTNYGYTF
CDR3nt: TGTGCCAGCAGCGTGGACACCAACTATGGCTACACCTTC

v_gene: TRBV28
abundance: -
j_gene: TRBJ2-5
d_gene: TRBD2
CDR3aa: CASSYGGEFQETQYF
CDR3nt: TGTGCCAGCAGTTACGGGGGGGAATTCCAAGAGACCCAGTACTTC

v_gene: TRBV5-4
abundance: -
j_gene: TRBJ2-1
d_gene: TRBD2
CDR3aa: CASSLARDYYNEQFF
CDR3nt: TGTGCCAGCAGCTTGGCCCGGGACTACTACAATGAGCAGTTCTTC

v_gene: TRBV18
abundance: -
j_gene: TRBJ2-2
d_gene: -
CDR3aa: CASSPEGGSNTGELFF
CDR3nt: TGTGCCAGCTCACCAGAAGGGGGATCGAACACCGGGGAGCTGTTTTTT

v_gene: TRBV2
abundance: -
j_gene: TRBJ2-7
d_gene: -
CDR3aa: CASMFSGWNEQYF
CDR3nt: TGTGCCAGCATGTTTTCAGGGTGGAACGAGCAGTACTTC

v_gene: TRBV30
abundance: -
j_gene: TRBJ1-1
d_gene: TRBD1
CDR3aa: CAWSVLGQMNTEAFF
CDR3nt: TGTGCCTGGAGTGTACTGGGACAGATGAACACTGAAGCTTTCTTT

v_gene: TRBV2
abundance: -
j_gene: TRBJ2-3
d_gene: TRBD2
CDR3aa: CASISIAGAGDTQYF
CDR3nt: TGTGCCAGCATTTCAATAGCGGGAGCGGGAGATACGCAGTATTTT

v_gene: TRBV18
abundance: -
j_gene: TRBJ2-7
d_gene: -
CDR3aa: CASSPRQSYEQYF
CDR3nt: TGTGCCAGCTCACCACGGCAGAGCTACGAGCAGTACTTC

v_gene: TRBV28
abundance: -
j_gene: TRBJ1-2
d_gene: -
CDR3aa: CASSLVTNGYTF
CDR3nt: TGTGCCAGCAGTTTAGTTACAAATGGCTACACCTTC

v_gene: TRBV30
abundance: -
j_gene: TRBJ2-1
d_gene: -
CDR3aa: CAWSVRGGSLNEQFF
CDR3nt: TGTGCCTGGAGTGTACGGGGCGGGTCTCTCAACGAGCAGTTCTTC

v_gene: TRBV28
abundance: many
j_gene: TRBJ2-7
d_gene: TRBD1
CDR3aa: CASSPYPGQGYEQYF
CDR3nt: TGTGCCAGCAGTCCGTACCCGGGACAGGGCTACGAGCAGTACTTC

v_gene: TRBV4-3
abundance: -
j_gene: TRBJ2-5
d_gene: -
CDR3aa: CASSQDRGETQYF
CDR3nt: TGCGCCAGCAGCCAAGATCGGGGAGAGACCCAGTACTTC

v_gene: TRBV6-7
abundance: few
j_gene: TRBJ1-1
d_gene: -
CDR3aa: CASSYVGSGDEAFF
CDR3nt: TGTGCCAGCAGTTACGTAGGGAGTGGGGATGAAGCTTTCTTT

v_gene: TRBV28
abundance: -
j_gene: TRBJ1-2
d_gene: -
CDR3aa: CASSLVGSANYGYTF
CDR3nt: TGTGCCAGCAGTTTAGTGGGGTCAGCTAACTATGGCTACACCTTC

v_gene: TRBV15
abundance: -
j_gene: TRBJ2-7
d_gene: -
CDR3aa: CATSRDLLRVGQYF
CDR3nt: TGTGCCACCAGCAGAGATCTTTTGAGGGTCGGGCAGTACTTC

v_gene: TRBV11-2
abundance: -
j_gene: TRBJ2-1
d_gene: TRBD2
CDR3aa: CASSFTSGARTGEQFF
CDR3nt: TGTGCCAGCAGCTTTACTAGCGGAGCGCGGACGGGTGAGCAGTTCTTC

v_gene: TRBV2
abundance: -
j_gene: TRBJ2-7
d_gene: -
CDR3aa: CASAQVGIEQYF
CDR3nt: TGTGCCAGCGCCCAGGTAGGGATCGAGCAGTACTTC

v_gene: TRBV30
abundance: -
j_gene: TRBJ1-1
d_gene: TRBD1
CDR3aa: CAWSATGGTEAFF
CDR3nt: TGTGCCTGGAGTGCGACAGGGGGCACTGAAGCTTTCTTT

v_gene: TRBV30
abundance: many
j_gene: TRBJ1-6
d_gene: -
CDR3aa: CAWSVGGSGNSPLHF
CDR3nt: TGTGCCTGGAGTGTGGGGGGCTCCGGAAATTCACCCCTCCACTTT

v_gene: TRBV5-1
abundance: -
j_gene: TRBJ1-1
d_gene: -
CDR3aa: CASSLFTGNTEAFF
CDR3nt: TGCGCCAGCAGCTTGTTTACAGGGAACACTGAAGCTTTCTTT

v_gene: TRBV6-1
abundance: -
j_gene: TRBJ2-7
d_gene: TRBD2
CDR3aa: CASTPTSAYEQYF
CDR3nt: TGTGCCAGCACCCCGACTAGCGCCTACGAGCAGTACTTC

v_gene: TRBV7-6
abundance: few
j_gene: TRBJ2-2
d_gene: -
CDR3aa: CASSLAAGHSNTGELFF
CDR3nt: TGTGCCAGCAGCTTAGCGGCGGGACACTCGAACACCGGGGAGCTGTTTTTT

v_gene: TRBV27
abundance: many
j_gene: TRBJ1-5
d_gene: TRBD1
CDR3aa: CASSLLAPGQGRDQPQHF
CDR3nt: TGTGCCAGCAGTTTATTGGCACCGGGACAGGGGAGGGATCAGCCCCAGCATTTT

v_gene: TRBV27
abundance: few
j_gene: TRBJ2-5
d_gene: -
CDR3aa: CASRLAQETQYF
CDR3nt: TGTGCCAGCAGACTAGCCCAAGAGACCCAGTACTTC

v_gene: TRBV4-1
abundance: -
j_gene: TRBJ2-7
d_gene: -
CDR3aa: CASSQVGQDRSYEQYF
CDR3nt: TGCGCCAGCAGCCAAGTCGGCCAGGACCGCTCCTACGAGCAGTACTTC

v_gene: TRBV18
abundance: -
j_gene: TRBJ2-5
d_gene: -
CDR3aa: CASSRAEQETQYF
CDR3nt: TGTGCCAGCTCAAGGGCAGAACAAGAGACCCAGTACTTC

v_gene: TRBV30
abundance: -
j_gene: TRBJ1-5
d_gene: -
CDR3aa: CAWSRGANSNQPQHF
CDR3nt: TGTGCCTGGTCAAGGGGGGCTAATAGCAATCAGCCCCAGCATTTT

v_gene: TRBV11-2
abundance: -
j_gene: TRBJ1-1
d_gene: -
CDR3aa: CASSPRGKGRTEAFF
CDR3nt: TGTGCCAGCAGCCCTAGGGGCAAAGGAAGGACTGAAGCTTTCTTT

v_gene: TRBV21-1
abundance: -
j_gene: TRBJ2-1
d_gene: -
CDR3aa: CASGASPHAYNEQFF
CDR3nt: TGTGCCAGCGGGGCTAGCCCCCACGCCTACAATGAGCAGTTCTTC

v_gene: TRBV7-3
abundance: -
j_gene: TRBJ2-1
d_gene: -
CDR3aa: CASSLTGSSSYNEQFF
CDR3nt: TGTGCCAGCAGCTTAACCGGCAGCAGCTCCTACAATGAGCAGTTCTTC

v_gene: TRBV6-5
abundance: -
j_gene: TRBJ1-1
d_gene: -
CDR3aa: CASRPPSDTEAFF
CDR3nt: TGTGCCAGCAGGCCGCCCAGTGACACTGAAGCTTTCTTT

v_gene: TRBV7-2
abundance: -
j_gene: TRBJ2-1
d_gene: TRBD2
CDR3aa: CASSPAGDSYNEQFF
CDR3nt: TGTGCCAGCTCCCCGGCGGGAGACTCCTACAATGAGCAGTTCTTC

v_gene: TRBV6-4
abundance: -
j_gene: TRBJ2-5
d_gene: TRBD2
CDR3aa: CASSDSLLGTKTSQETQYF
CDR3nt: TGTGCCAGCAGTGACTCTCTTCTCGGGACTAAGACATCCCAAGAGACCCAGTACTTC

v_gene: TRBV7-2
abundance: -
j_gene: TRBJ2-3
d_gene: -
CDR3aa: CASSLVTADTQYF
CDR3nt: TGTGCCAGCAGCTTAGTGACCGCAGATACGCAGTATTTT